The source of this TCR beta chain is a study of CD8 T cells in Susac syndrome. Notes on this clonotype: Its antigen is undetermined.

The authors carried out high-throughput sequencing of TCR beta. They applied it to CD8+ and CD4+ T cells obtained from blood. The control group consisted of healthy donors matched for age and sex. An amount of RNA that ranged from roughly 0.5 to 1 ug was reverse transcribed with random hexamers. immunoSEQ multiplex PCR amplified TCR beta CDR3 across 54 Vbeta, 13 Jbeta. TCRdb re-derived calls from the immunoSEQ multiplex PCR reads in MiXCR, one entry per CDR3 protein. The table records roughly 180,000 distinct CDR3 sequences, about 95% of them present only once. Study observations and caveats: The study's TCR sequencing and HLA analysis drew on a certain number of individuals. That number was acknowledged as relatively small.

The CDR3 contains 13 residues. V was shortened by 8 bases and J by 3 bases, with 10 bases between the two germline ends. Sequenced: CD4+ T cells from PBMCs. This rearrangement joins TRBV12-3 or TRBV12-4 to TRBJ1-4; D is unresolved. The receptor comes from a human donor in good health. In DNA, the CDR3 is TGTGCCAGCTGCAGCACGGCTAATGAAAAACTGTTTTTT. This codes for CASCSTANEKLFF.